The T cell receptor beta chain described here comes from a study of shared clonotypes between healthy human individuals. Study in general: Three CD4 naive, three CD4 memory, two CD8 naive and one CD8 memory plate were used per donor.

In regard to this clone: Its antigen is not identified. Other DNA sequences in this sample translate to the same CDR3.

CD45RO negativity and positive selection for CCR7 defined naive CD8 cells, a population that excluded terminally differentiated effector memory CD45RA+ cells. Study-level results: Naive CD4 clonotype sharing across a handful of donors was 5% to 6%. Sample collection involved blood only; tissue repertoires are likely different.

Each cell subset's genomic DNA was divided evenly among several immunoSEQ plates. Libraries were prepared by immunoSEQ multiplex PCR; TCRdb keeps only in-frame clonotypes and omits some of them. The sample has under 2,000,000 clones, approximately 94% seen once; the top ten hold 1% to 1.5%. Trimming cost V 3 bases and J 3 bases; bases outside gene matches: 3. From germline, CDR1 is SGHDT and CDR2 YYEEEE. This CDR3 comprises 13 residues. The V and J genes are TRBV5-6 and TRBJ2-7, with 7 bases fitting TRBD1. The clonotype originates from a man between 18 and 29 years old in good health. Sequenced: naive CD8+ T cells sorted from blood. The chain's CDR3 is CASSYRGGYEQYF. The CDR3 DNA reads TGTGCCAGCAGCTACAGGGGTGGCTACGAGCAGTACTTC.